A single sample gave rise to the 2 T cell receptor beta chains below, sequenced in a study of control samples from healthy donors and cancer patients. Clones were read by immunoSEQ multiplex PCR, and TCRdb kept only the in-frame ones, dropping some. The table lists about 130,000 clones, around 94% of them singletons. Sequencing was done on a sample of PBMCs. The receptors stem from a man aged 55 to 70 with colorectal cancer.

As concerns this clone: The identical CDR3 is also encoded by other nucleotide sequences in the sample. The chain employs TRBV19 and TRBJ1-5; 9 positions match TRBD1. Germline-derived CDR1 and CDR2 are LNHDA and SQIVND (reference sequence). The CDR3 runs 14 residues. Losses at the gene ends were 3 bases for V and 4 bases for J; bases not matched to a gene: 1. The CDR3 protein is CASSIGTGNQPQHF. DNA of the CDR3: TGTGCCAGTAGTATCGGGACAGGGAATCAGCCCCAGCATTTT.

The V call is TRBV27, the J call TRBJ2-7, with D tentatively TRBD1 or TRBD2 (5 bases each). V shed 3 bases and J shed 3 bases, with 9 bases lying between them. Per the germline V gene, CDR1 is MNHEY and CDR2 is SMNVEV (reference sequence). The CDR3 length is 13 residues. CDR3 protein: CASSFGDGYEQYF. DNA for the CDR3: TGTGCCAGCAGTTTTGGGGACGGCTACGAGCAGTACTTC.